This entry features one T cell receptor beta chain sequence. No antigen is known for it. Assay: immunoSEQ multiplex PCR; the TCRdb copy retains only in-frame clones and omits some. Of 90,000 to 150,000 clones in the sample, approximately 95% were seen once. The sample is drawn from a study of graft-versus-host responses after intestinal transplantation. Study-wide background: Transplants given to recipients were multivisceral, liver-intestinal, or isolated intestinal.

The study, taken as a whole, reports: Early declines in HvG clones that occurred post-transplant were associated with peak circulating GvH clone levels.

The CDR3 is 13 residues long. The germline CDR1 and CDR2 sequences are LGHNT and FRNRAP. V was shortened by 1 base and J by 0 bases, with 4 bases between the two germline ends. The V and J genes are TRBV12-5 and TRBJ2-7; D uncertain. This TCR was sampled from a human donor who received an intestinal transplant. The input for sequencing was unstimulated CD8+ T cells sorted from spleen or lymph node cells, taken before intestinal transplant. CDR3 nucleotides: TGTGCTAGTGGTTTGGGGGACTCCTACGAGCAGTACTTC. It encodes CASGLGDSYEQYF.